Below, 14 T cell receptor beta chains from the same sample are listed, as sequenced in a study of blood T cell repertoires in COVID-19. TCRdb's table, derived via immunoSEQ multiplex PCR, lists solely in-frame clones and lacks some. The sample comprises 150,000 or so clones, 70% to 85% of which are singletons, and 12% to 15% rests with the top ten. Material: PBMCs or T cells enriched from blood (not recorded which). The receptors derive from a middle-aged man who had recovered from COVID-19.

This clone has a handful of counts. The J gene is TRBJ2-1, the V gene TRBV4-1, with 12 bases aligning to TRBD1. V lost 4 bases and J lost 9; bases outside the gene matches: 7. The V gene's germline CDR1 is MGHRA and CDR2 YSYEKL. The length of the CDR3 is 15 residues. The CDR3 DNA follows: TGCGCCAGCAGCCTTACGGGACAGGGGGCCTTTGAGCAGTTCTTC. Its translation is CASSLTGQGAFEQFF.

This CDR3 reads CASSPTRLAKTNTGELFF. The CDR3 DNA follows: TGTGCCAGCTCACCCACACGACTAGCGAAGACGAACACCGGGGAGCTGTTTTTT. V and J are TRBV18 and TRBJ2-2; TRBD2 agrees at 8 bases. The CDR3 consists of 18 residues. CDR1 and CDR2 (germline): KGHSH, LQKENI. Unmatched junction bases numbered 9, after V lost 3 bases and J lost 0 bases.

The rearrangement joins TRBV6-5 to TRBJ1-2; 7 bases map to TRBD1. The CDR3 is 16 residues long. CDR1 MNHEY and CDR2 SVGAGI come from the germline V gene. The junction had 4 bases not matched to a gene; V was cut back by 0 bases and J by 0 bases. CDR3 residues: CASSYSIQGANYGYTF. As DNA, the CDR3 is TGTGCCAGCAGTTACTCCATCCAGGGGGCTAACTATGGCTACACCTTC.

CDR3 residues: CASKDSYMNTEAFF. CDR3 nucleotides: TGTGCCAGCAAGGACAGTTACATGAACACTGAAGCTTTCTTT. J is TRBJ1-1 and V is TRBV6-5, with TRBD1 as a possible D gene (6 bases). This CDR3 spans 14 amino acids. Germline-derived CDR1 and CDR2 are MNHEY and SVGAGI. V was clipped by 7 bases and J by 0 bases, with 12 bases between them.

The chain is built from TRBV5-1 and TRBJ2-6; 7 nucleotides line up with TRBD2. The germline gives CDR1 SGHRS, CDR2 YFSETQ. The CDR3 runs to 16 residues. V was clipped by 4 bases and J by 0 bases; unmatched bases: 4. The CDR3 region has the DNA TGCGCCAGCAGCCGGGGGGACGGCTCTGGGGCCAACGTCCTGACTTTC. Its translation: CASSRGDGSGANVLTF. Full variable domain (outside the CDR3, taken from reference TRBV5-1 and TRBJ2-6): KAGVTQTPRYLIKTRGQQVTLSCSPISGHRSVSWYQQTPGQGLQFLFEYFSETQRNKGNFPGRFSGRQFSNSRSEMNVSTLELGDSALYLCASSRGDGSGANVLTFGAGSRLTVL.

Only one count was recorded for this clone. V is TRBV9 and J is TRBJ1-6; maybe TRBD1 (5 bases). Trimming cost V 4 bases and J 13 bases, with 12 bases left between them. Germline loops: CDR1 SGDLS, CDR2 YYNGEE. This CDR3 is 12 amino acids long. This chain's CDR3 is CASSPQDRPLHF. CDR3 sequence (DNA): TGTGCCAGCAGCCCACAGGATCGGCCCCTCCACTTT.

Here the CDR3 reads CASSPPSTGGMDGYTF. CDR3 bases: TGCGCCAGCAGCCCTCCTTCGACAGGGGGCATGGATGGCTACACCTTC. The chain carries TRBV5-1 and TRBJ1-2; 10 nucleotides line up with TRBD1. The CDR3 runs to 16 residues. The V gene's germline CDR1 is SGHRS and CDR2 YFSETQ. V was clipped by 4 bases and J by 6 bases; unmatched bases: 12. The complete variable domain, with remaining parts taken from reference TRBV5-1 and TRBJ1-2, reads KAGVTQTPRYLIKTRGQQVTLSCSPISGHRSVSWYQQTPGQGLQFLFEYFSETQRNKGNFPGRFSGRQFSNSRSEMNVSTLELGDSALYLCASSPPSTGGMDGYTFGSGTRLTVV.

The chain links TRBV11-2 to TRBJ1-5; 8 nucleotides match TRBD1. Losses at the gene ends were 5 bases for V and 6 bases for J; bases not matched to a gene: 9. The germline V gene has CDR1 SGHAT and CDR2 FQNNGV. This CDR3 region has 15 residues. The CDR3 DNA follows: TGTGCCAGCAGCCACGGGACAGGCTCCTTTCAGCCCCAGCATTTT. This sequence encodes CASSHGTGSFQPQHF.

V and J are TRBV5-1 and TRBJ2-3, with a tentative D call TRBD2 (5 bases). Deletions cut 4 bases from V and 0 bases from J, with 12 bases between. The germline V gene encodes CDR1 SGHRS and CDR2 YFSETQ. The CDR3 contains 15 residues. The CDR3 region is CASSLDFTSTDTQYF. The DNA of the CDR3 is TGCGCCAGCAGCCTGGACTTTACTAGCACAGATACGCAGTATTTT.

This CDR3 reads CASSSKGREGEEQFF. The CDR3, as DNA: TGTGCCAGTAGTTCCAAGGGCAGAGAGGGTGAAGAGCAGTTCTTC. The gene calls are TRBV19 and TRBJ2-1; D possibly corresponds to TRBD2 (5 bases). The CDR3 contains 15 residues. Trimming shortened V by 5 bases and J by 10 bases, and 21 bases separated the two germline ends. Germline V gene sequence: CDR1 LNHDA, CDR2 SQIVND (reference sequence).

V gene TRBV5-1 combines with J gene TRBJ2-7; D is possibly TRBD1 (5 bases). V lost 0 bases and J lost 7, with 17 bases in between. Germline V gene sequence: CDR1 SGHRS, CDR2 YFSETQ. The CDR3 loop spans 15 amino acids. CDR3 sequence reads: CASSLEQVVLREQYF. The CDR3 DNA is TGCGCCAGCAGCTTGGAACAGGTTGTTCTCAGGGAGCAGTACTTC.

The chain combines TRBV10-1 with TRBJ2-5, with 12 bases lining up with TRBD2. V lost 2 bases to trimming and J lost 6 bases; unmatched junction nucleotides: 7. Germline assignment: CDR1 WNHNN and CDR2 SYGVQD (reference sequence). CDR3 size: 16 residues. CDR3 residues: CASSEGASGGAKTQYF. The CDR3, as DNA: TGCGCCAGCAGTGAGGGCGCTAGCGGGGGGGCGAAGACCCAGTACTTC.

The chain recombines TRBV5-1 with TRBJ2-1; a weak D match, TRBD1 (6 bases). The V end lost 5 bases, the J end lost 0 bases, and 15 bases lay between the germline ends. Germline V gives CDR1 SGHRS, CDR2 YFSETQ. This CDR3 contains 16 residues. In nucleotides, the CDR3 is TGCGCCAGCAGGAAATTGACAGGAAGCTCCTACAATGAGCAGTTCTTC. Residues: CASRKLTGSSYNEQFF.

The rearrangement uses TRBV12-3 or TRBV12-4 and TRBJ2-7; weak D call: TRBD1 (5 bases). The V and J ends lost 5 bases and 9 bases respectively, with 14 bases between them. The CDR3 has 12 amino acids. The CDR3 region has the DNA TGTGCCAGCAGTCCAGGAACCAGGGTGCAGTACTTC. Residues: CASSPGTRVQYF.